Shown below are 14 T cell receptor beta chains from a single sample sequenced in a study of blood T cells in healthy people across ages. Sample-barcoded 5' priming and a J-beta primer mix drove a second PCR of roughly 6 to 12 cycles. TCRdb reanalysed the 5' RACE reads using MiXCR and keeps one entry per CDR3 protein. The table has over 1,300,000 distinct CDR3 sequences, roughly 59% seen once. Sequences were obtained from blood. The source of these receptors is a man younger than 30 in good health.

V gene TRBV20-1 combines with J gene TRBJ2-7, with no clear D. V lost 6 bases, J lost 3 bases, and 15 bases lay in between. This CDR3 contains 13 residues. Germline CDR1 reads DFQATT; CDR2 reads SNEGSKA (reference sequence). The CDR3: CSAPSGQGYEQYF. The DNA of the CDR3 is TGCAGTGCCCCCTCCGGGCAAGGCTACGAGCAGTACTTC.

This clonotype was detected only a few times. The chain links TRBV4-3 to TRBJ2-7, with D perhaps being TRBD1 or TRBD2 (5 bases each). V was trimmed by 5 bases and J by 1 base, leaving 15 bases between them. The CDR3 contains 15 residues. CDR1 is LGHNA, CDR2 YSLEER, per germline. CDR3 sequence: CASSSHMGESYEQYF. The CDR3 DNA reads as TGCGCCAGCAGCTCCCACATGGGGGAATCCTACGAGCAGTACTTC.

This sequence joins TRBV20-1 and TRBJ2-3, with 9 bases matching TRBD2. The V gene end was trimmed by 3 bases and the J gene end by 3 bases; junction bases not matched to a gene: 13. Germline CDR1 DFQATT, CDR2 SNEGSKA (reference sequence). CDR3 length equals 17 residues. In DNA form, the CDR3 reads TGCAGTGCTAGCGCCACCGGTAGCGGGAGTCTGACAGATACGCAGTATTTT. Its protein product is CSASATGSGSLTDTQYF.

V gene TRBV15 combines with J gene TRBJ1-4; D possibly corresponds to TRBD1 (6 bases). With 1 base removed from V and 7 bases from J, the gap between germline ends came to 16 bases. This CDR3 region has 16 residues. Germline V lookup: CDR1 LNHNV, CDR2 YYDKDF (reference sequence). CDR3 loop: CATSRAPGDFGEKLFF. DNA for the CDR3: TGTGCCACCAGCAGAGCTCCAGGGGACTTCGGTGAAAAACTGTTTTTT. The entire variable domain, with the rest obtained from reference TRBV15 and TRBJ1-4, is as follows: DAMVIQNPRYQVTQFGKPVTLSCSQTLNHNVMYWYQQKSSQAPKLLFHYYDKDFNNEADTPDNFQSRRPNTSFCFLDIRSPGLGDTAMYLCATSRAPGDFGEKLFFGSGTQLSVL.

V usage is TRBV2 and J usage is TRBJ2-3; D remains ambiguous. The CDR3 spans 13 residues. The ends were cut back, 5 bases at V and 0 bases at J, with 6 bases in the middle. The germline gives CDR1 SNHLY, CDR2 FYNNEI. The CDR3 coding sequence is TGTGCCAGCAGTAAACAGAGCACAGATACGCAGTATTTT. Protein: CASSKQSTDTQYF. Based on the CDR3 plus reference TRBV2 and TRBJ2-3, the full variable domain is EPEVTQTPSHQVTQMGQEVILRCVPISNHLYFYWYRQILGQKVEFLVSFYNNEISEKSEIFDDQFSVERPDGSNFTLKIRSTKLEDSAMYFCASSKQSTDTQYFGPGTRLTVL.

This CDR3 reads CASSLGDGALNEKLFF. Here the CDR3 DNA reads TGCGCCAGCAGCTTGGGGGACGGTGCCCTTAATGAAAAACTGTTTTTT. This sequence joins TRBV5-1 and TRBJ1-4, with D tentatively TRBD1 (5 bases). The V end lost 0 bases, the J end lost 4 bases, and 13 bases lay between the germline ends. In germline, CDR1 is SGHRS, CDR2 YFSETQ. CDR3 size: 16 residues.

The chain joins TRBV3-1 to TRBJ2-1; no clear D. Trimming stripped 0 bases from V and 5 bases from J, with 8 bases between. The CDR3 totals 14 residues. CDR1 and CDR2 from the germline V gene are LGHDT and YNNKEL (reference sequence). The CDR3 nucleotides read TGTGCCAGCAGCCAAGAGAACCGGGACAATGAGCAGTTCTTC. This sequence encodes CASSQENRDNEQFF.

This chain links TRBV11-2 with TRBJ2-7; maybe TRBD2 (6 bases). The CDR3 consists of 14 residues. The germline gives CDR1 SGHAT, CDR2 FQNNGV. Trimming shortened V by 1 base and J by 7 bases, and 14 bases separated the two germline ends. CDR3 in amino acids: CASSLVPDGGEQYF. DNA of the CDR3: TGTGCCAGCAGCTTAGTCCCTGACGGGGGAGAGCAGTACTTC.

This chain links TRBV29-1 with TRBJ1-5; 7 bases match TRBD1. The V gene's germline CDR1 is SQVTM and CDR2 ANQGSEA. V shed 4 bases, J shed 8 bases, and the junction held 5 bases outside the gene matches. The CDR3 spans 12 residues. This CDR3 is CSVGGGTEPQHF. CDR3 nucleotide sequence: TGCAGCGTTGGAGGGGGCACTGAGCCCCAGCATTTT.

This clonotype was picked up a small number of times. The chain couples TRBV9 to TRBJ2-2; D is unclear. Germline V gene sequence: CDR1 SGDLS, CDR2 YYNGEE. This CDR3 contains 15 residues. V shed 3 bases and J shed 4 bases, with 13 bases lying between them. The CDR3 nucleotides read TGTGCCAGCAGCGGCCGTTCTGCTGGCACCGGGGAGCTGTTTTTT. Translating gives CASSGRSAGTGELFF.

The chain is built from TRBV25-1 and TRBJ2-5, with TRBD2 identical over 7 bases. The germline CDR1 and CDR2 sequences are MGHDK and SYGVNS. V shed 7 bases and J 1 base; nucleotides not matched to a gene: 9. The CDR3 is 15 residues long. The CDR3 here is CASIEGEGLQETQYF. The CDR3 coding sequence is TGTGCCAGCATCGAAGGGGAGGGGCTCCAAGAGACCCAGTACTTC.

Details on this clonotype: Because it lacks the conserved phenylalanine or tryptophan at the end, this CDR3 is likely a read error. The J gene is TRBJ1-5, the V gene TRBV27; 11 nucleotides line up with TRBD1. CDR1 is MNHEY, CDR2 SMNVEV, per germline (reference sequence). V was pared by 8 bases and J by 3 bases, with 3 bases of the junction left unmatched. CDR3 length equals 14 residues. This CDR3 is CASRTGGLNQPQHL. DNA of the CDR3: TGTGCCAGCCGGACAGGGGGCCTCAATCAGCCCCAGCATTTA.

This rearrangement joins TRBV4-3 to TRBJ2-1; a possible D gene is TRBD2 (6 bases). This CDR3 has 15 residues. CDR1 is LGHNA and CDR2 is YSLEER in the germline V gene. V shed 0 bases and J shed 8 bases, with 14 bases lying between them. The CDR3 sequence: CASSQDSPRGDEQFF. The CDR3 DNA reads as TGCGCCAGCAGCCAAGATAGTCCGCGGGGAGATGAGCAGTTCTTC.

The chain carries TRBV18 and TRBJ2-5; tentatively, D is TRBD1 (5 bases). The germline V gene encodes CDR1 KGHSH and CDR2 LQKENI. This CDR3 is 13 amino acids long. V was clipped by 4 bases and J by 6 bases, with 12 bases between them. In DNA form, the CDR3 reads TGTGCCAGCTCACTACAGGTCCCGCAGACCCAGTACTTC. As protein: CASSLQVPQTQYF.